The TCR beta chain under discussion was sequenced for a study of blood T cell repertoires in COVID-19. Overall study: Both acute and convalescent COVID-19 samples were obtained from the United States, Italy and Spain. From T cells, B-cell-depleted T cells, or PBMCs came the material, which was cDNA or gDNA.

J gave up 6 bases and V 4 bases, and 11 bases lay outside the gene matches. This CDR3 has 16 amino acids. Per the germline V gene, CDR1 is SGHVS and CDR2 is FNYEAQ. Per the study methods: Reference gene primer amplification gave nucleated cell count estimates. Profiling relied on immunoSEQ multiplex PCR, and the TCRdb table lists in-frame clones only, not all of them. The DNA gave D and trimming, while V, J and clone size come from that table. Among 250,000 or so clones listed, approximately 82% were seen once. This chain links TRBV7-6 with TRBJ2-2, with 7 nucleotides matching TRBD2. The source is a man in his forties or fifties who had recovered from COVID-19. Sequencing input: peripheral blood. CDR3 region: CASSSGASGSAGELFF. The CDR3 DNA is TGTGCCAGCAGCTCCGGGGCTAGCGGTAGTGCCGGGGAGCTGTTTTTT.